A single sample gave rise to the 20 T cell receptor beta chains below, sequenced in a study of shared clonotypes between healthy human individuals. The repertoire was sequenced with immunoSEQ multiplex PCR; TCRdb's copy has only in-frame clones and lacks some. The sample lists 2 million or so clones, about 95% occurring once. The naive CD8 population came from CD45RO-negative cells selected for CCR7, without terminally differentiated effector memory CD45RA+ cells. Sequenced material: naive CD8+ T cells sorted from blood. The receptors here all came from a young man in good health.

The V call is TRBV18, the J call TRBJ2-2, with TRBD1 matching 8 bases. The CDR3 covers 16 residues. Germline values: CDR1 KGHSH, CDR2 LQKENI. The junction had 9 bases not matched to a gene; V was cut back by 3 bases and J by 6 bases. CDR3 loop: CASSPWGQEGSGELFF. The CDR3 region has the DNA TGTGCCAGCTCACCTTGGGGACAGGAAGGTTCCGGGGAGCTGTTTTTT.

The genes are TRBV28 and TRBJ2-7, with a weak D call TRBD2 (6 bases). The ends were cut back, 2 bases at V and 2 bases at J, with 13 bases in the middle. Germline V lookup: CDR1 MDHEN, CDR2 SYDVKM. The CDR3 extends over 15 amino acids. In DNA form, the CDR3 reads TGTGCCAGCAGTTTAGGGGGTACTAGCACCTACGAGCAGTACTTC. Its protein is CASSLGGTSTYEQYF.

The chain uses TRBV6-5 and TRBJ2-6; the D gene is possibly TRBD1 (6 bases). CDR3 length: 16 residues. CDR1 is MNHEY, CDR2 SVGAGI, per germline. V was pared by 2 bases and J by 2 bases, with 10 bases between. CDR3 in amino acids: CASSYTRQAGANVLTF. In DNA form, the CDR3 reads TGTGCCAGCAGTTACACCCGACAGGCTGGGGCCAACGTCCTGACTTTC.

Here the CDR3 reads CSVALGTGDYTF. CDR3 in DNA: TGCAGCGTTGCTCTAGGGACAGGGGACTACACCTTC. The chain uses TRBV29-1 and TRBJ1-2; 10 positions agree with TRBD1. With 4 bases clipped from V and 10 bases from J, the junction kept 6 bases outside the gene matches. Germline CDR1 is SQVTM and CDR2 is ANQGSEA. There are 12 residues in the CDR3.

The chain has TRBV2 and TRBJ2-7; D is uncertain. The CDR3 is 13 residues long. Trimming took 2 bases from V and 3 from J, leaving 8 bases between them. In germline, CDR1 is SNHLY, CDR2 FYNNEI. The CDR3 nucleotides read TGTGCCAGCAGTGAATCGTACCACTACGAGCAGTACTTC. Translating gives CASSESYHYEQYF.

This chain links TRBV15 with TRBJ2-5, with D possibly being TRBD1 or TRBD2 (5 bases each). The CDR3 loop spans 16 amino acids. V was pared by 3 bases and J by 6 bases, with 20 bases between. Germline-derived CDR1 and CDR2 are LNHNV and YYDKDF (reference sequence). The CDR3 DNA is TGTGCCACCAGCAGGTACCCCGGGGCGGACGATCAGACCCAGTACTTC. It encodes CATSRYPGADDQTQYF.

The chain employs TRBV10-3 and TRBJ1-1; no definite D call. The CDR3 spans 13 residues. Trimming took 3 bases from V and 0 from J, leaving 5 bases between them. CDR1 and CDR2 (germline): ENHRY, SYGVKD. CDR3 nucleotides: TGTGCCATCAGTGACCCAGTGAACACTGAAGCTTTCTTT. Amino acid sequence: CAISDPVNTEAFF.

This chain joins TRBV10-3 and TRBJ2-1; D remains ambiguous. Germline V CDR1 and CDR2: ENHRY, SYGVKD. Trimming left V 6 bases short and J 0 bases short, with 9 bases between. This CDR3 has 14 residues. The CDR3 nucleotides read TGTGCCATCAGAACCTCGGACTCCTACAATGAGCAGTTCTTC. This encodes CAIRTSDSYNEQFF.

CDR3 nucleotide sequence: TGTGCCAGCAGGAGGGCTACGGGAGGAACTAATGAAAAACTGTTTTTT. Translating it yields CASRRATGGTNEKLFF. The V gene is TRBV27, the J gene TRBJ1-4; D unclear. Germline V gene data show CDR1 as MNHEY and CDR2 as SMNVEV (reference sequence). V shed 6 bases and J shed 1 base, with 15 bases lying between them. This CDR3 has 16 amino acids.

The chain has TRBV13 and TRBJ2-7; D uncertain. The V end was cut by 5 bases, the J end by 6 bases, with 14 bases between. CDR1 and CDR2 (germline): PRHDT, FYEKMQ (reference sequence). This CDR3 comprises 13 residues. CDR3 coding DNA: TGTGCCAGCAGCGCCCGACTGGCTCCCGAGCAGTACTTC. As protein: CASSARLAPEQYF. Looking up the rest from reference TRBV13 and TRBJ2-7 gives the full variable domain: AAGVIQSPRHLIKEKRETATLKCYPIPRHDTVYWYQQGPGQDPQFLISFYEKMQSDKGSIPDRFSAQQFSDYHSELNMSSLELGDSALYFCASSARLAPEQYFGPGTRLTVT.

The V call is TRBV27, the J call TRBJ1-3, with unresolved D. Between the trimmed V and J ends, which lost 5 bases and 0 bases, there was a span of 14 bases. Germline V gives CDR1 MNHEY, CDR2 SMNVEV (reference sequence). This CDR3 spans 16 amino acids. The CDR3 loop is CASSDGAALSGNTIYF. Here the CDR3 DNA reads TGTGCCAGCAGTGATGGAGCCGCTCTCTCTGGAAACACCATATATTTT.

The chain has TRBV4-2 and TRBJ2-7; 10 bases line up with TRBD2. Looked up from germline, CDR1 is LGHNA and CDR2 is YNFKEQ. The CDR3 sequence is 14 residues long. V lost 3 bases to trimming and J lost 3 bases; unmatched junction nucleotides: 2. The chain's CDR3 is CASSHPSGGYEQYF. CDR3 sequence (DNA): TGTGCCAGCAGCCACCCTAGCGGGGGCTACGAGCAGTACTTC.

The CDR3 sequence is CASSILSGHSYEQYF. The DNA for the CDR3 is TGTGCCAGCAGCATCCTTAGCGGCCACTCCTACGAGCAGTACTTC. This sequence joins TRBV6-5 and TRBJ2-7; a weak D match, TRBD2 (6 bases). V lost 6 bases and J 0 bases, leaving 15 bases between the germline ends. The CDR3 extends over 15 amino acids. From germline, CDR1 is MNHEY and CDR2 SVGAGI.

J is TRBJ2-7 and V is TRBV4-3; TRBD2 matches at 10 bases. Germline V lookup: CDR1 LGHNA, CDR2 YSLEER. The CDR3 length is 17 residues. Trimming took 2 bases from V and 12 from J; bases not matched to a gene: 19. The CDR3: CASSQKLISLAGGFLYF. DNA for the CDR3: TGCGCCAGCAGCCAAAAGTTAATAAGTTTAGCGGGAGGCTTCTTGTACTTC.

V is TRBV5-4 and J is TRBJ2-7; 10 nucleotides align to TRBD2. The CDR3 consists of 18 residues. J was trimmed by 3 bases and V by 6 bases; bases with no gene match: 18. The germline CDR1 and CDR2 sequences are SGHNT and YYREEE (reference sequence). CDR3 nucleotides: TGTGCCAGCATCGAAGGGCTAGCGGGAGAAGAGGCCCACTACGAGCAGTACTTC. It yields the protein CASIEGLAGEEAHYEQYF.

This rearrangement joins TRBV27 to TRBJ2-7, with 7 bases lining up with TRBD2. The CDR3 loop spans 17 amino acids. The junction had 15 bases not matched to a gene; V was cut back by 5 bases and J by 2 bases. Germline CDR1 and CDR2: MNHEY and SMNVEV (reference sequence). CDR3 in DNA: TGTGCCAGCAGTCCTCTTCTACCTAGCGGACCCCCCTACGAGCAGTACTTC. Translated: CASSPLLPSGPPYEQYF.

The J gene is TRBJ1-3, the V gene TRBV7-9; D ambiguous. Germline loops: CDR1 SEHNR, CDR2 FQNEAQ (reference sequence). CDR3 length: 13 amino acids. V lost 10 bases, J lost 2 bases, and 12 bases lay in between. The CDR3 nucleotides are TGTGCCACCCCGACCCCTCCTGGAAACACCATATATTTT. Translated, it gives CATPTPPGNTIYF.

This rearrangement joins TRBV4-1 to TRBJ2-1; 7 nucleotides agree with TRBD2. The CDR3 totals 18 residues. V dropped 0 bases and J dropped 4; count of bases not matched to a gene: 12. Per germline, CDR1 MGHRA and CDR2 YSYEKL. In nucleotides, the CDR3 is TGCGCCAGCAGCCAAGAGGTCTCGAGCGGGACTATTTACAATGAGCAGTTCTTC. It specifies CASSQEVSSGTIYNEQFF.

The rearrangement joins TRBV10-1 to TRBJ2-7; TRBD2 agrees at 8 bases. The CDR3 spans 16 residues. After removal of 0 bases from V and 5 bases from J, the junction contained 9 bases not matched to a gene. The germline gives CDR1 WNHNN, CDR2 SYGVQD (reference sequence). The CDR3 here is CASSESGGGRPHEQYF. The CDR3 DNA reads TGCGCCAGCAGTGAGTCTGGGGGCGGGAGGCCCCACGAGCAGTACTTC.

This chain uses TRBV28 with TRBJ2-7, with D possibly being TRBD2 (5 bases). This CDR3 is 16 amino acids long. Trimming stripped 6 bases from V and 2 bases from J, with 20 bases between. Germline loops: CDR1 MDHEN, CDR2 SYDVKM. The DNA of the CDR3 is TGTGCCAGCAGCGGAATGGGGAGCTTCTTAACCTACGAGCAGTACTTC. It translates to CASSGMGSFLTYEQYF.